The rows below give T cell receptor beta chains drawn from one sample of a study of CD4+ T cells in melanoma. The method was immunoSEQ multiplex PCR; TCRdb's version includes in-frame clones alone and lacks a portion of them. The sample records 9,500 to 10,000 clones, 55% to 75% being singletons. The source material was cells from a culture (not recorded whether cultured in vitro). These receptors all come from a human donor with melanoma. The CDR3 runs from the conserved cysteine through the conserved F or W. The D gene is left open where the match is weak. Expanded clones are given a class, and other clones once, few, many or no size at all.

cdr3_nt cdr3_aa d_call clone_size j_call v_call
TGTGCCAGCAGTCTTTCGTATGGGGACGGCGAAAAACTGTTTTTT CASSLSYGDGEKLFF NA NA TRBJ1-4 TRBV2
TGTGCCAGCAGCAGGGTCGTAGTGAACACAGATACGCAGTATTTT CASSRVVVNTDTQYF NA NA TRBJ2-3 TRBV7-9
TGTGCCAGCAGCTTAGGTGTAGGATCACCCCTCCACTTT CASSLGVGSPLHF NA NA TRBJ1-6 TRBV7-6
TGCGCCAGCAGCCCGACGACAGGGGCCTATGGCTACACCTTC CASSPTTGAYGYTF TRBD1 few TRBJ1-2 TRBV5-1
TGTGCCTGGAGTGACGGACAGTCCTATAATTCACCCCTCCACTTT CAWSDGQSYNSPLHF NA few TRBJ1-6 TRBV30
TGTGCCAGTAGTATCCCCAGGGGCCGACACTCCTACGAGCAGTACTTC CASSIPRGRHSYEQYF NA NA TRBJ2-7 TRBV19
TGCGCCAGCAGCTTGAATCCGACCGGGACAGCCTCCTACGAGCAGTACTTC CASSLNPTGTASYEQYF TRBD1 NA TRBJ2-7 TRBV5-1
TGTGCCAGTAGGACAGGAAGCCCCTATGGCTACACCTTC CASRTGSPYGYTF NA NA TRBJ1-2 TRBV19
TGTGCCTGGAGAGGAGTCTCCCTCGATACGCAGTATTTT CAWRGVSLDTQYF NA NA TRBJ2-3 TRBV30
TGTGCCAGCTCTAGACAGGGGAACACTGAAGCTTTCTTT CASSRQGNTEAFF TRBD1 few TRBJ1-1 TRBV6-5
TGTGCCAGTTGCAGAGGAAACACCATATATTTT CASCRGNTIYF NA NA TRBJ1-3 TRBV19
TGTGCCAGTAGTATAAGGGGGACAGAAACCACAGATACGCAGTATTTT CASSIRGTETTDTQYF TRBD1 once TRBJ2-3 TRBV19
TGTGCCTGGAGCGGAACAGGGAGGGAGACCCAGTACTTC CAWSGTGRETQYF NA once TRBJ2-5 TRBV30
TGTGCCAGCAGTGGACAGGGGAGTAGCTATGGCTACACCTTC CASSGQGSSYGYTF TRBD1 NA TRBJ1-2 TRBV2
TGCAGCGCCGGCACGGGACAGGGGAACGAGCAGTACTTC CSAGTGQGNEQYF TRBD1 medium-sized TRBJ2-7 TRBV29-1
TGTGCCAGCAGCCCCAGCGGGGGGGCAACAGATACGCAGTATTTT CASSPSGGATDTQYF TRBD2 few TRBJ2-3 TRBV11-2
TGCAGTGTAGGGCTAACTTCCGAGCAGTACTTC CSVGLTSEQYF NA NA TRBJ2-7 TRBV20-1
TGTGCCAGTAGTCCTGGGGCCTTCCGTCAAGAGACCCAGTACTTC CASSPGAFRQETQYF NA few TRBJ2-5 TRBV19
TGCGCCAGCACCCCAGGGTTGAGGGCTAACTATGGCTACACCTTC CASTPGLRANYGYTF NA NA TRBJ1-2 TRBV5-1
TGTGCCATAGGTTCTGGAAACACCATATATTTT CAIGSGNTIYF NA NA TRBJ1-3 TRBV10-3
TGTGCCAGCAGAATCGGACAGGGCGCCTACGAGCAGTACTTC CASRIGQGAYEQYF TRBD1 NA TRBJ2-7 TRBV6-5
TGTGCCAGCTCGTATGGGACGGACAATGAAGCTTTCTTT CASSYGTDNEAFF NA few TRBJ1-1 TRBV18
TGTGCCAGCAGGGAGGGGAGGATTACTAACTATGGCTACACCTTC CASREGRITNYGYTF NA few TRBJ1-2 TRBV2
TGTGCCTGGAGTGTACAAGGGGGCGGGAGGCAGCCCCAGCATTTT CAWSVQGGGRQPQHF TRBD1 NA TRBJ1-5 TRBV30
TGTGCCAGCAGCTCGCCCACAGGGTATCTGAACACTGAAGCTTTCTTT CASSSPTGYLNTEAFF NA NA TRBJ1-1 TRBV11-2
TGTGCCAGCAGCCCGGAACCGGGGGCCAAAAACATTCAGTACTTC CASSPEPGAKNIQYF NA NA TRBJ2-4 TRBV5-6
TGTGCCAGCAGTCCCGGGGGCCGTCAGTTCTTC CASSPGGRQFF NA NA TRBJ2-1 TRBV6-5
TGTGCCAGCAGGACCACGGACGGTGGCTATGGCTACACCTTC CASRTTDGGYGYTF NA few TRBJ1-2 TRBV6-5
TGTGCCAGCAGCTTGGGGCCGCACAGCGCGGAAGCTTTCTTT CASSLGPHSAEAFF NA NA TRBJ1-1 TRBV5-5
TGTGCCAGCAGCTTGGTTAGTAAGGCCCCCGCGGATGAGCAGTTCTTC CASSLVSKAPADEQFF NA NA TRBJ2-1 TRBV5-6
TGCGCCAGCAGCTTGGCTCCCAGGGATGATTCACCCCTCCACTTT CASSLAPRDDSPLHF NA NA TRBJ1-6 TRBV5-1
TGTGCCAGCATCAAGTCCAGCCATAACACTGAAGCTTTCTTT CASIKSSHNTEAFF NA NA TRBJ1-1 TRBV6-5
TGTGCCAGTAGTCCGCCCCCGGGGCGGGGGCGGGATGAGCAGTTCTTC CASSPPPGRGRDEQFF NA NA TRBJ2-1 TRBV19
TGTGCCAGCACCAGACAGGGTCGGGGCTCCTACAATGAGCAGTTCTTC CASTRQGRGSYNEQFF TRBD1 NA TRBJ2-1 TRBV9
TGCGCCAGCAGATACACTACAGACTCCTATGGCTACACCTTC CASRYTTDSYGYTF NA NA TRBJ1-2 TRBV5-1
TGCGCCAGCTCTATGGAGGGCACTGAAGCTTTCTTT CASSMEGTEAFF NA NA TRBJ1-1 TRBV23-1
TGTGCCAGCAGCTTAGTGGAAGGGACGCGGGAGACCCAGTACTTC CASSLVEGTRETQYF NA NA TRBJ2-5 TRBV7-8
TGTGCCAGCTCACCCCTTGTGGGGGGTTCGAACTATGGCTACACCTTC CASSPLVGGSNYGYTF NA NA TRBJ1-2 TRBV18
TGCGCCAGCAGCTTGGTAGCCGGGAACACCGGGGAGCTGTTTTTT CASSLVAGNTGELFF NA few TRBJ2-2 TRBV5-1
TGTGCCAGCAGCGAGAGCACTAACTATGGCTACACCTTC CASSESTNYGYTF NA few TRBJ1-2 TRBV11-2
TGTGCCAGTAGTCTTCCCGGGACAGGTGGTTATGGCTACACCTTC CASSLPGTGGYGYTF TRBD1 NA TRBJ1-2 TRBV19
TGCAGCGTCGCGGACGGGTTTTGGCAGCCCCAGCATTTT CSVADGFWQPQHF NA NA TRBJ1-5 TRBV29-1
TGTGCCAGCAGCTCTACAGGGACCAACTATGGCTACACCTTC CASSSTGTNYGYTF NA NA TRBJ1-2 TRBV7-8
TGTGCCAGTGGCGAATACCCTAGGCTCGCAGATACGCAGTATTTT CASGEYPRLADTQYF NA NA TRBJ2-3 TRBV19
TGCAGCGCCACAGGGAAACCTAACTATGGCTACACCTTC CSATGKPNYGYTF NA few TRBJ1-2 TRBV29-1
TGTGCCAGCAGCGCCAGATGGGATTCACCCCTCCACTTT CASSARWDSPLHF NA once TRBJ1-6 TRBV7-8
TGTGCTAGTGGTTTGGTACTAACCGGGGCAGATACGCAGTATTTT CASGLVLTGADTQYF NA once TRBJ2-3 TRBV12-5
TGTGCCAGCAGTGAATCGCGGACAGCTCTCAGGGGCGGCTACACCTTC CASSESRTALRGGYTF NA few TRBJ1-2 TRBV6-1